This entry concerns a single TCR beta chain. Antigen unknown. This sample was taken from a study of T cell responses to AZD1222 COVID-19 vaccine. Study outcomes and limitations: Clonal diversity may have been underestimated in mostly white British donors. Variant regions that are unmutated are reportedly the target of nearly half of spike-specific TCRs. All repertoire sampling was performed exclusively after the peak T cell response. Spike-spanning, vaccine-associated CD4 TCRs were dominant at 160-218 and 743-854.

Germline V gene data show CDR1 as MDHEN and CDR2 as SYDVKM. The CDR3 length is 12 residues. V shed 7 bases and J shed 10 bases, with 16 bases lying between them. Sequencing used immunoSEQ multiplex PCR; TCRdb keeps in-frame clones, though not all of them. The sample holds 90,000 to 130,000 clones, around nine tenths seen once. The TCR sequence derives from an adult in good health. The sequences come from peripheral blood, collected on day 0 of MenACWY control vaccination. The chain recombines TRBV28 with TRBJ1-1; D unclear. The DNA of the CDR3 is TGTGCCAGCACCTTGCCGGGGTCGGTAGCTTTCTTT. Its protein product is CASTLPGSVAFF.